This T cell receptor (beta chain) was retrieved from a study of CD8+ T cells in alopecia areata. Looking at the study overall: Treated patients were dosed with oral tofacitinib, taking 5 to 10 mg twice daily.

On this clone: What it binds is not known.

Extraction and reverse transcription of RNA yielded cDNA as the sequencing template. Libraries were prepared by immunoSEQ multiplex PCR; TCRdb keeps only in-frame clonotypes and omits some of them. The table shows some 180,000 clones, with 40% to 65% occurring only once. The treatment is: oral pan-JAK inhibitor, 5-10 mg twice daily. Lesional scalp punch biopsies and peripheral blood came from alopecia areata patients. Findings of the study overall: Clonality in lesional scalp, especially alopecia totalis/universalis, exceeded that of normal scalp. Scalp sample sequencing also detects resident alphabeta T cells of normal skin.

The origin of this receptor is a human donor with alopecia areata. The sample in question was CD8+ T cells sorted from blood, obtained at week 24, from a patient treated with tofacitinib.

The CDR3: CASSEWGAGTEAFF. In nucleotides, the CDR3 is TGTGCCAGCAGTGAATGGGGGGCGGGTACTGAAGCTTTCTTT. V gene TRBV2 combines with J gene TRBJ1-1; a weak D match, TRBD1 (6 bases). The germline V gene has CDR1 SNHLY and CDR2 FYNNEI. The CDR3 is 14 residues long. Trimming pared 2 bases from V and 5 bases from J, leaving 12 bases between.